The present T cell receptor (beta chain) was sequenced within a study of OX40 agonist ivuxolimab in advanced cancers. As for the study in general: The study treated patients with ivuxolimab, an agonistic anti-OX40 (CD134) antibody. The study's findings and limits: Expanded clones belonging to CD8+ T cells outnumbered, on average, those of CD4+.

Measured with immunoSEQ multiplex PCR; TCRdb has only the in-frame clones, and not every one. The sample lists 64,000 or so clones, approximately 80% seen once, with approximately 0.64% in the top ten. Germline V lookup: CDR1 SEHNR, CDR2 FQNEAQ (reference sequence). V lost 11 bases and J 5 bases, leaving 15 bases between the germline ends. This CDR3 has 13 residues. As concerns this clone: Antigen unknown.

This receptor was obtained from an adult with an advanced solid tumor such as melanoma, head and neck, liver or kidney cancer. The genes are TRBV7-9 and TRBJ1-4, with a tentative D call TRBD1 (5 bases). Sequenced here: CD4+ or CD8+ T cells sorted from blood, sampled in a trial of the OX40 agonist ivuxolimab. The CDR3 bases are TGTGCCGAGCGCGGGGCGTTGAATGAAAAACTGTTTTTT. It is translated as CAERGALNEKLFF.